This entry is about one T cell receptor (beta chain). The V and J ends lost 7 bases and 7 bases respectively, with 14 bases between them. The germline gives CDR1 MDHEN, CDR2 SYDVKM. This CDR3 has 13 residues. Using immunoSEQ multiplex PCR, the repertoire was profiled, and TCRdb retains in-frame clones only, with some absent. Here the sample spans roughly 80,000 clones, roughly 90% being singletons. The sample originates from a study of blood T cell repertoires in COVID-19. This clonotype originated in a woman older than 75 with active or convalescent COVID-19. V usage is TRBV28 and J usage is TRBJ1-3, with D possibly being TRBD1 (5 bases). Sequenced input: peripheral blood. The chain's CDR3 is CASNQGSENTIYF. The CDR3, as DNA: TGTGCCAGCAATCAGGGCTCTGAGAACACCATATATTTT.